The TCR beta chain under discussion was sequenced for a study of OX40 agonist ivuxolimab in advanced cancers. This CDR3 region has 16 residues. V shed 4 bases and J 0 bases; nucleotides not matched to a gene: 9. CDR1 and CDR2 (germline): SGHRS, YFSETQ. Clones were sequenced by immunoSEQ multiplex PCR, and TCRdb holds only the in-frame ones, with some missing. The table records roughly 70,000 clones, around 88% of them present only once. This clone is medium-sized. The genes are TRBV5-1 and TRBJ1-1; 7 nucleotides agree with TRBD1. The sequence was collected from an adult with an advanced solid tumor such as melanoma, head and neck, liver or kidney cancer. The sequences come from CD4+ or CD8+ T cells sorted from blood, collected in a trial of the OX40 agonist ivuxolimab. CDR3 residues: CASSRAGTALNTEAFF. CDR3 DNA sequence: TGCGCCAGCAGCCGGGCCGGGACAGCTTTGAACACTGAAGCTTTCTTT.